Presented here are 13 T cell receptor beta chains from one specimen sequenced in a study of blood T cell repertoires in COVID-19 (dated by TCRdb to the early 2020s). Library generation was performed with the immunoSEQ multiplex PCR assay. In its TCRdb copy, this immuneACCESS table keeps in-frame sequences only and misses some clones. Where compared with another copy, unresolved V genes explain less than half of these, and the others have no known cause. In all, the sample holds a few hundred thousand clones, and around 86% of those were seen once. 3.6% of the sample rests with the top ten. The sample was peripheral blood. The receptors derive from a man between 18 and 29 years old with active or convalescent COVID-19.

CDR3 residues: CASSFGYSALTDTQYF. The CDR3 DNA reads TGTGCCAGCAGCTTCGGGTACTCAGCCCTCACAGATACGCAGTATTTT. The V call is TRBV7-3, the J call TRBJ2-3; D ambiguous. Germline CDR1 reads SGHTA; CDR2 reads FQGTGA. This CDR3 region has 16 residues. Trimming stripped 3 bases from V and 2 bases from J, with 15 bases between.

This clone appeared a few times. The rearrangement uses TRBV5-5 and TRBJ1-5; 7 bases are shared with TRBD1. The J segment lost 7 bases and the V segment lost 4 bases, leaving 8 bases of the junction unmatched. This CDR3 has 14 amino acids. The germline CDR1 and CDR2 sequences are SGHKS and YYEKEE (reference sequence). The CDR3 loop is CASSETGSGQPQHF. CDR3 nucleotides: TGTGCCAGCAGCGAGACAGGGTCCGGACAGCCCCAGCATTTT.

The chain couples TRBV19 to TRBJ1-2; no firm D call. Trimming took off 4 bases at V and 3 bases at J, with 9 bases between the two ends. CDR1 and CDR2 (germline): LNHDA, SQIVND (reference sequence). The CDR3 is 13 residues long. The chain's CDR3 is CASSTWTDYGYTF. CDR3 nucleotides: TGTGCCAGTAGTACATGGACTGACTATGGCTACACCTTC. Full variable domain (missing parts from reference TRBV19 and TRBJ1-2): DGGITQSPKYLFRKEGQNVTLSCEQNLNHDAMYWYRQDPGQGLRLIYYSQIVNDFQKGDIAEGYSVSREKKESFPLTVTSAQKNPTAFYLCASSTWTDYGYTFGSGTRLTVV.

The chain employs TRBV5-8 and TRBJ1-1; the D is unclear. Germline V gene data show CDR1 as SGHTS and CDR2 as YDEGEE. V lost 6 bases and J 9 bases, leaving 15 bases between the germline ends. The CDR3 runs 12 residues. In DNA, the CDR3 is TGTGCCAGCACTCTACCGGGGATAAAAGCTTTCTTT. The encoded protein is CASTLPGIKAFF.

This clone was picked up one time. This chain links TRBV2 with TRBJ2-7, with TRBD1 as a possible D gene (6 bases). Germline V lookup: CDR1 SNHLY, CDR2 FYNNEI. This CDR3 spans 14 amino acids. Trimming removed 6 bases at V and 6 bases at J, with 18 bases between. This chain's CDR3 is CASRPGQLTVEQYF. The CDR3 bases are TGTGCCAGCAGGCCCGGACAGTTGACGGTCGAGCAGTACTTC.

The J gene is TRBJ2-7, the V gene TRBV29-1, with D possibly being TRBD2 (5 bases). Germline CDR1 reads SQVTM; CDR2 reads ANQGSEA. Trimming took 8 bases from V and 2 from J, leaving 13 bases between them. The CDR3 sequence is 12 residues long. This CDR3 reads CSYQDGTYEQYF. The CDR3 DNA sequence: TGCAGCTACCAGGACGGGACCTACGAGCAGTACTTC.

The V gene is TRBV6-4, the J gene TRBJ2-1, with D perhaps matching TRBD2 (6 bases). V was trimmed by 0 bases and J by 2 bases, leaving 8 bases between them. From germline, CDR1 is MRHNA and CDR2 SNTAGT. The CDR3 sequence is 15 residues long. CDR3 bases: TGTGCCAGCAGTGACTCGTGGGGGGCCTACAATGAGCAGTTCTTC. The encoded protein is CASSDSWGAYNEQFF.

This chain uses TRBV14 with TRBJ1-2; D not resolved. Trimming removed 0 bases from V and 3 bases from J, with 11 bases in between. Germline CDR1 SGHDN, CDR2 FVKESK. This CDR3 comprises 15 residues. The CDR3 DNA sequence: TGTGCCAGCAGCCAAGATCTCGGGAGGTACTATGGCTACACCTTC. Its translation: CASSQDLGRYYGYTF. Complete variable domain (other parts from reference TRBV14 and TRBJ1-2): EAGVTQFPSHSVIEKGQTVTLRCDPISGHDNLYWYRRVMGKEIKFLLHFVKESKQDESGMPNNRFLAERTGGTYSTLKVQPAELEDSGVYFCASSQDLGRYYGYTFGSGTRLTVV.

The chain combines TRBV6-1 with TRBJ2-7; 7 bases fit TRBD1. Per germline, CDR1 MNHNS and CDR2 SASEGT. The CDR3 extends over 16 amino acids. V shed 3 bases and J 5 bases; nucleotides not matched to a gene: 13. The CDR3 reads CASSDYPAGGTDEQYF. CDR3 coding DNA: TGTGCCAGCAGTGATTACCCAGCAGGGGGTACCGACGAGCAGTACTTC.

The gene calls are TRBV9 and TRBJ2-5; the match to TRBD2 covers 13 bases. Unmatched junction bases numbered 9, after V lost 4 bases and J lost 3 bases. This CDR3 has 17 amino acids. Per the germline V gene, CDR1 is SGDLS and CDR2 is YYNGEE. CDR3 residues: CASSPTWGTSGKETQYF. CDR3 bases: TGTGCCAGCAGCCCGACTTGGGGGACTAGCGGGAAAGAGACCCAGTACTTC.

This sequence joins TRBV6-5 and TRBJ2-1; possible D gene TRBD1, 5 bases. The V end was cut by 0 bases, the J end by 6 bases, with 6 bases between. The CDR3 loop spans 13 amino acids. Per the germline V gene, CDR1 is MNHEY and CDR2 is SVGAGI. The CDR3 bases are TGTGCCAGCAGTTACTCCAGGGCCAATGAGCAGTTCTTC. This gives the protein CASSYSRANEQFF.

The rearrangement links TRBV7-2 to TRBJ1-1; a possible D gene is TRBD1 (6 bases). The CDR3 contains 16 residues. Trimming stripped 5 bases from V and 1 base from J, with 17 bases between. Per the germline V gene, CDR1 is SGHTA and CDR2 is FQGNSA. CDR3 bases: TGTGCCAGCAGCCAGCCTCTCGAAGGGGGGAACACTGAAGCTTTCTTT. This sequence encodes CASSQPLEGGNTEAFF.

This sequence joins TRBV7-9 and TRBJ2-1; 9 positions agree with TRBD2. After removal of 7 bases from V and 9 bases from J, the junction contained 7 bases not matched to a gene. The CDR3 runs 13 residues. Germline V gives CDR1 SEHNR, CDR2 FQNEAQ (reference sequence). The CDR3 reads CASINSGSIEQFF. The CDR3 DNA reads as TGTGCCAGCATTAATAGCGGGAGCATTGAGCAGTTCTTC.